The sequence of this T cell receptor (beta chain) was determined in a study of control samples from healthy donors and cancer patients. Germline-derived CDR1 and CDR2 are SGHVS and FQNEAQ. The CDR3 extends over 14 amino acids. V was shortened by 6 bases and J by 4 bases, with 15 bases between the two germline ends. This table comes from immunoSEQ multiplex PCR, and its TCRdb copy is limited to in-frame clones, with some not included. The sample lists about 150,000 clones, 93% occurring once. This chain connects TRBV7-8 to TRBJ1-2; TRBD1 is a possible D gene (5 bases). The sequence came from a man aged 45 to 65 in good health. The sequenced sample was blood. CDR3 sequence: CASSFRDSTYGYTF. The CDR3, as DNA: TGTGCCAGCAGTTTCCGGGACTCTACCTATGGCTACACCTTC.